A selection of T cell receptor beta chains follows, all from one sample in a study of identical twins. A single record per CDR3 protein comes from TCRdb applying MiXCR to the 5' RACE reads. The repertoire includes roughly 240,000 distinct CDR3 sequences, approximately 7% of them detected once, and more than 3% sits in the top ten. This same sample was also part of a study on yellow fever vaccine responses in identical twins.

Sequenced input: memory (CD45RO+) T cells sorted from blood. The receptors come from a woman aged 18-29 years in good health. CDR3s include the opening cysteine and the closing phenylalanine or tryptophan. D genes are given only for firm matches. Size values are once, few and many counts, or a class for expanded clones, and some rows have none.

>TRBJ2-7|.|TRBV2|TRBD1
TGTGCCAGCAGTGCCCTTGACAGGGGCCGGGGCGAGCAGTACTTC
CASSALDRGRGEQYF
>TRBJ2-5|.|TRBV20-1|.
TGCAGTGCTAGAGAAGGTGGTGGCGGTAAGAGTCAAGAGACCCAGTACTTC
CSAREGGGGKSQETQYF
>TRBJ1-1|.|TRBV29-1|.
TGCAGCGTGGCTCCCTCGGGCACGAACACTGAAGCTTTCTTT
CSVAPSGTNTEAFF
>TRBJ2-1|.|TRBV6-4|TRBD2
TGTGCCAGCAGTACTAGCGGGGGAAACCCTTACAATGAGCAGTTCTTC
CASSTSGGNPYNEQFF
>TRBJ1-2|.|TRBV7-2|.
TGTGCCAGCAGCCCGGGTCGTGGCTACACCTTC
CASSPGRGYTF
>TRBJ2-2|few|TRBV12-3/TRBV12-4|TRBD2
TGTGCCAGCAGCCACAGCGGGAGGGCTAACGGGGAGCTGTTTTTT
CASSHSGRANGELFF
>TRBJ2-6|.|TRBV5-1|.
TGCGCCAGCAGCTACCGAGCCGGGGGTGGGGCCAACGTCCTGACTTTC
CASSYRAGGGANVLTF
>TRBJ2-1|many|TRBV5-1|.
TGCGCCAGCAGCTTGGACCTGGGGTGGAATGAGCAGTTCTTC
CASSLDLGWNEQFF
>TRBJ2-7|.|TRBV6-1|.
TGTGCCTTCGGCAGGGGCTACGAGCAGTACTTC
CAFGRGYEQYF
>TRBJ2-7|few|TRBV20-1|TRBD1
TGCAGTGCTAGAGATTGGGCAGGGGGTGGCTACGAGCAGTACTTC
CSARDWAGGGYEQYF
>TRBJ2-3|few|TRBV5-6|TRBD2
TGTGCCAGCAGCCCCCCTTGGATAATAGCGGGAAGCACAGATACGCAGTATTTT
CASSPPWIIAGSTDTQYF
>TRBJ1-1|.|TRBV18|TRBD1
TGTGCCAGCTCACCATATCCATTGACAGGGGGTAACACTGAAGCTTTCTTT
CASSPYPLTGGNTEAFF
>TRBJ1-1|many|TRBV5-1|.
TGCGCCAGCAGCCTCAAAGACTTGGGCACTGAAGCTTTCTTT
CASSLKDLGTEAFF
>TRBJ2-3|many|TRBV9|TRBD1
TGTGCCAGCAGCGTAGGGACAGGGGGCGCAGATACGCAGTATTTT
CASSVGTGGADTQYF
>TRBJ2-4|.|TRBV7-8|.
TGTGCCAGCAGCTTACTAGCGATAGCCAAAAACATTCAGTACTTC
CASSLLAIAKNIQYF
>TRBJ1-4|many|TRBV15|.
TGTGCCACCAGCAGAGGCCCAGGGTCAGACAAACTGTTTTTT
CATSRGPGSDKLFF
>TRBJ2-2|.|TRBV6-2/TRBV6-3|.
TGTGCCAGCAGGGTCGACAGTGCCACCGGGGAGCTGTTTTTT
CASRVDSATGELFF
>TRBJ2-2|few|TRBV6-4|.
TGTGCCAGCCGACTAAACATAAACACCGGGGAGCTGTTTTTT
CASRLNINTGELFF
>TRBJ2-3|many|TRBV5-1|.
TGCGCCAGCAGCACTGGGACGGCAGATACGCAGTATTTT
CASSTGTADTQYF
>TRBJ2-5|many|TRBV29-1|.
TGCAGCATCTATCCCCCGGACCCTCGGGGAGGAGAGACCCAGTACTTC
CSIYPPDPRGGETQYF
>TRBJ2-1|few|TRBV2|.
TGTGCCAGCAGTGAATGGGGGAGCTCCTACAATGAGCAGTTCTTC
CASSEWGSSYNEQFF
>TRBJ2-5|.|TRBV27|TRBD2
TGTGCCAGCAGTTTATGGGGACTAGCCCAAGAGACCCAGTACTTC
CASSLWGLAQETQYF
>TRBJ1-4|many|TRBV29-1|.
TGCAGCGTAGGATATGGGGGTGGTGAAAAACTGTTTTTT
CSVGYGGGEKLFF
>TRBJ1-4|many|TRBV4-2|.
TGTGCCAGCAGTCCCGGGGGCGGGATTGAAAAACTGTTTTTT
CASSPGGGIEKLFF
>TRBJ1-6|.|TRBV12-3/TRBV12-4|.
TGTGCCAGCAGTTTTCGGGGGACCACTCAGTCACCCCTCCACTTT
CASSFRGTTQSPLHF
>TRBJ1-1|.|TRBV20-1|.
TGCAGTGCAGACAAGGCTCGGGTCACTGAAGCTTTCTTT
CSADKARVTEAFF
>TRBJ1-3|many|TRBV12-3/TRBV12-4|.
TGTGCCAGCAGTTTAGGCGGCAACTCTGGAAACACCATATATTTT
CASSLGGNSGNTIYF
>TRBJ2-5|many|TRBV24-1|.
TGTGCCACCAGTGATACAGTTCGGGAGACCCAGTACTTC
CATSDTVRETQYF
>TRBJ1-2|few|TRBV10-3|.
TGTGCCATCAGTCTCCTATTAGAGAGCTATGGCTACACCTTC
CAISLLLESYGYTF
>TRBJ2-1|few|TRBV20-1|TRBD2
TGCAGTGCTAGAGGGGGAAGCGGGAGCTCCTACAATGAGCAGTTCTTC
CSARGGSGSSYNEQFF
>TRBJ2-7|.|TRBV5-1|.
TGCGCCAGCAGCTTGATAAGTTCGGGACGAGAGCAGAACTTC
CASSLISSGREQNF
>TRBJ1-2|few|TRBV6-1|.
TGTGCCAGCAGTGCGGGTGGGGCCGGGGCTAACTATGGCTACACCTTC
CASSAGGAGANYGYTF
>TRBJ1-5|many|TRBV12-3/TRBV12-4|.
TGTGCCAGCAGGCCCCGGGGGGGGAGCAATCAGCCCCAGCATTTT
CASRPRGGSNQPQHF
>TRBJ1-2|.|TRBV2|.
TGTGCCGCTAGGATTAGTCATGGCTACACCTTC
CAARISHGYTF
>TRBJ2-5|many|TRBV25-1|.
TGTGCCAGCAGTGAATCCGGCCCGAAGGAGACCCAGTACTTC
CASSESGPKETQYF
>TRBJ1-5|few|TRBV10-3|TRBD1
TGTGCCACGCGGACAGGGGATCAGCCCCAGCATTTT
CATRTGDQPQHF
>TRBJ1-4|many|TRBV12-3/TRBV12-4|.
TGTGCCAGCAGTTCTCCGGGACAACGACCAACTAATGAAAAACTGTTTTTT
CASSSPGQRPTNEKLFF
>TRBJ1-4|few|TRBV6-1|.
TGTGCCAGCAGTCGACGGGGACCAACTAATGAAAAACTGTTTTTT
CASSRRGPTNEKLFF
>TRBJ2-2|.|TRBV3-1|.
TGTGCCAGCAGCCAACAGGGGTGGGGAGAGGTCAGTGCCGGGGAGCTGTTTTTT
CASSQQGWGEVSAGELFF
>TRBJ2-5|many|TRBV7-6|.
TGTGCCAGCAGCTTAAATGGTCAGGAGGTGCAAACCCAGTACTTC
CASSLNGQEVQTQYF
>TRBJ1-1|many|TRBV5-1|.
TGCGCCAGCAGCCCCCAGGGAAGGGACACTGAAGCTTTCTTT
CASSPQGRDTEAFF
>TRBJ1-2|many|TRBV4-1|.
TGCGCCAGCAGCCAAGACGGTACCTATGGCTACACCTTC
CASSQDGTYGYTF
>TRBJ2-1|few|TRBV29-1|.
TGCAGCGTTGAAGAAGATACAGCGGGCAATGAGCAGTTCTTC
CSVEEDTAGNEQFF
>TRBJ2-1|few|TRBV21-1|.
TGTGCCAGCAGCAAAAGTGCCCCCCAAGGGCTGGGACAGGGTTTCGATGAGCAGTTCTTC
CASSKSAPQGLGQGFDEQFF
>TRBJ2-2|many|TRBV11-3|.
TGTGCCAGCAGAGGGGTGGACGGGGAGCTGTTTTTT
CASRGVDGELFF
>TRBJ2-2|many|TRBV12-3/TRBV12-4|.
TGTGCCAGCAGTTTCGGACTCAAGAACACCGGGGAGCTGTTTTTT
CASSFGLKNTGELFF
>TRBJ2-5|.|TRBV11-2|.
TGTGCCAGCAGCACAACGGGGTTAGATCCTTCAAGAGTAACCCAGTACTTC
CASSTTGLDPSRVTQYF
>TRBJ2-3|.|TRBV27|.
TGTGCCAGCAGTTCAGAGTTCACCGATACGCAGTATTTT
CASSSEFTDTQYF
>TRBJ2-1|few|TRBV21-1|.
TGTGCCAGCACCAACACAGGGGGCGCGGGACTAGGGGGTGAGCAGTTCTTC
CASTNTGGAGLGGEQFF
>TRBJ1-5|many|TRBV12-3/TRBV12-4|.
TGTGCCAGCAGTCCAGACGGGAGCAATCAGCCCCAGCATTTT
CASSPDGSNQPQHF
>TRBJ2-4|.|TRBV5-6|.
TGTGCCAGCAGCTTTCGAATCGGGGGGCAGGGAAACATTCAGTACTTC
CASSFRIGGQGNIQYF
>TRBJ2-7|many|TRBV5-1|TRBD1
TGCGCCAGCAGCTCCGGGACAGACTCGGGAGAGCAGTACTTC
CASSSGTDSGEQYF
>TRBJ1-2|.|TRBV5-1|.
TGCGCCAGCAGCGCTGGGACGGGCGGCTACACCTTC
CASSAGTGGYTF
>TRBJ1-1|many|TRBV20-1|.
TGCAGTGCTAGAATGGCGAACACTGAAGCTTTCTTT
CSARMANTEAFF
>TRBJ2-6|many|TRBV10-3|.
TGTGCCATCAGTGATCCAGGGGGGAAGGCCAACGTCCTGACTTTC
CAISDPGGKANVLTF
>TRBJ2-3|few|TRBV6-5|.
TGTGCCAGCAGTTACCGACGGGGTATAGATACGCAGTATTTT
CASSYRRGIDTQYF
>TRBJ1-2|.|TRBV20-1|TRBD1
TGCACAACCCCGGGACAGGGCCATGGCTACACCTTC
CTTPGQGHGYTF